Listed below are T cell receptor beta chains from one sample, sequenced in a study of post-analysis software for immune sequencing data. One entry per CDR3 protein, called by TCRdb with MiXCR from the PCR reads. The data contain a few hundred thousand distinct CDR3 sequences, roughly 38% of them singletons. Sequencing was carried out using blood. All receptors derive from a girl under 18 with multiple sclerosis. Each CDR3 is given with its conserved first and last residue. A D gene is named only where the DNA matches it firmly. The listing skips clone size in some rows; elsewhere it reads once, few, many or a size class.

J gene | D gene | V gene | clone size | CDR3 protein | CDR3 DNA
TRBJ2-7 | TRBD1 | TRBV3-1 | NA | CASSHRLGTGHYEQYF | TGTGCCAGCAGCCACCGACTCGGGACAGGGCACTACGAGCAGTACTTC
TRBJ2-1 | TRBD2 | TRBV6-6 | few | CASSYSGVAGGHEQFF | TGTGCCAGCAGTTACTCGGGGGTAGCGGGGGGGCATGAGCAGTTCTTC
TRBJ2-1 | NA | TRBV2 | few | CASSAGFIYNEQFF | TGTGCCAGCAGTGCGGGATTCATCTACAATGAGCAGTTCTTC
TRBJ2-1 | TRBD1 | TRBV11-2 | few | CASSLGQGRDEQFF | TGTGCCAGCAGCTTAGGACAGGGGCGCGATGAGCAGTTCTTC
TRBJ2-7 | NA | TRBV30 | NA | CAWSVPAPWDEQYF | TGTGCCTGGAGTGTACCGGCGCCCTGGGACGAGCAGTACTTC
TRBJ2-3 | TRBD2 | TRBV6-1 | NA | CASSGTSGGSTDTQYF | TGTGCCAGCAGTGGGACTAGCGGGGGTAGCACAGATACGCAGTATTTT
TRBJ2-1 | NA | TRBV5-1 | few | CASSLWSVGNEQFF | TGCGCCAGCAGCTTGTGGTCGGTAGGCAATGAGCAGTTCTTC
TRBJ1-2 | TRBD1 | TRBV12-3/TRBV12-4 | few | CASRRQGENYGYTF | TGTGCCAGCAGACGACAGGGGGAAAACTATGGCTACACCTTC
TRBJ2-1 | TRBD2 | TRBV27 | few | CASSLLTSGGADNEQFF | TGTGCCAGCAGTTTATTGACTAGCGGGGGGGCCGACAATGAGCAGTTCTTC
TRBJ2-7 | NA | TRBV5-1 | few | CASRPQGHSYEQYF | TGCGCCAGCAGGCCGCAGGGGCACTCCTACGAGCAGTACTTC
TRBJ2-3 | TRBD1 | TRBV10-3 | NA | CAISTGEDTQYF | TGTGCCATCAGCACAGGGGAAGATACGCAGTATTTT
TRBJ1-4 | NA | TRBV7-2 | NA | CASSLQYRDEKLFF | TGTGCCAGCAGCTTACAGTACAGGGACGAAAAACTGTTTTTT
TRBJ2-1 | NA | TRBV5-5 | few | CASSLEGDRYNEQFF | TGTGCCAGCAGCTTGGAGGGTGACAGGTACAATGAGCAGTTCTTC
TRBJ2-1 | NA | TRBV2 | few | CASSVQGSYNEQFF | TGTGCCAGCAGTGTACAGGGCAGTTACAATGAGCAGTTCTTC
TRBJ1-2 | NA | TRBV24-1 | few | CATSDPQSQNGYTF | TGTGCCACCAGTGATCCACAGTCCCAAAATGGCTACACCTTC
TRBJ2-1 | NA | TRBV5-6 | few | CASSLGAGGNEQFF | TGTGCCAGCAGCTTGGGGGCAGGTGGCAATGAGCAGTTCTTC
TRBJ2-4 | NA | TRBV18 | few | CASSPPMGGKNIQYF | TGTGCCAGCTCACCACCGATGGGTGGCAAAAACATTCAGTACTTC
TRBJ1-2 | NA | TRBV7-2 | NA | CASSSSYGYNYGYIF | TGTGCCAGCAGTTCGAGCTACGGGTATAACTATGGCTACATCTTC
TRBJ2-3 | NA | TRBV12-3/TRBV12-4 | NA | CASSLRGPTPTDTQYF | TGTGCCAGCAGCCTCAGGGGTCCTACTCCCACAGATACGCAGTATTTT
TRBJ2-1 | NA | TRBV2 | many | CASSGRGGRNEQFF | TGTGCCAGCAGTGGGAGGGGGGGCCGGAATGAGCAGTTCTTC
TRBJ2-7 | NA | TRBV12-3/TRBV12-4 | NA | CASSRSAYEQYF | TGTGCCAGCTCACGGTCGGCCTACGAGCAGTACTTC
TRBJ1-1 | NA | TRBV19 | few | CASRPGVPELLAEAFF | TGTGCCAGTAGACCTGGTGTGCCAGAGCTGTTGGCTGAAGCTTTCTTT
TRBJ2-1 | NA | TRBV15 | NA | CATSRPLGAGPNEQFF | TGTGCCACCAGCAGGCCCCTCGGGGCGGGTCCTAATGAGCAGTTCTTC
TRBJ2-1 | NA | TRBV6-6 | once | CASSLTRYEQFF | TGTGCCAGCAGTCTTACTCGCTATGAGCAGTTCTTC
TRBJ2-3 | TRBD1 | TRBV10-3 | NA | CAISRTGGSGTQYF | TGTGCCATCAGCCGGACAGGGGGCTCAGGTACGCAGTATTTT
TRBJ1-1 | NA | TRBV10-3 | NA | CAISNHQGRKNTEAFF | TGTGCCATCAGTAACCACCAGGGTCGTAAGAACACTGAAGCTTTCTTT
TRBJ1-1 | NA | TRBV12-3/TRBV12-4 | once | CASTTAVIGRAFF | TGTGCCAGCACGACAGCCGTGATCGGCCGAGCTTTCTTT
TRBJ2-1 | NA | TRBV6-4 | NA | CASGRHPGGQYNEQFF | TGTGCCAGCGGGAGACATCCGGGGGGCCAATACAATGAGCAGTTCTTC
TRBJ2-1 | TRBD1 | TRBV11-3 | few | CASSPNDRGDEQFF | TGTGCCAGCAGCCCTAACGACAGGGGCGATGAGCAGTTCTTC
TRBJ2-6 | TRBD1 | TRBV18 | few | CASSSQGAPGANVLTF | TGTGCCAGCTCATCACAGGGGGCGCCTGGGGCCAACGTCCTGACTTTC
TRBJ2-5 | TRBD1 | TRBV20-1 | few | CSATGTGIGETQYF | TGCAGTGCAACCGGGACAGGGATCGGGGAGACCCAGTACTTC
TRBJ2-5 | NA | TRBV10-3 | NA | CAISELYKQYF | TGTGCCATCAGTGAGTTATACAAGCAGTACTTC
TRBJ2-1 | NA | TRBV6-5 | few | CASSPPGFYEQFF | TGTGCCAGCAGCCCTCCAGGGTTCTATGAGCAGTTCTTC
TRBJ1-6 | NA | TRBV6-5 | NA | CASSRTVNSPLHF | TGTGCCAGCAGTCGGACGGTTAATTCACCTCTCCACTTT
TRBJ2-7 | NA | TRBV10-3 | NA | CAISESRGEEGWQYF | TGTGCCATCAGTGAGTCGAGGGGTGAGGAGGGGTGGCAGTACTTC
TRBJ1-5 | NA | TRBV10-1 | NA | CASSEGPYQPQHF | TGCGCCAGCAGTGAGGGACCCTATCAGCCCCAGCATTTT
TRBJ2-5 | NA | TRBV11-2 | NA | CASSSLRDGGSEQYF | TGTGCCAGCAGCTCCCTCCGGGACGGTGGGTCAGAGCAGTACTTC
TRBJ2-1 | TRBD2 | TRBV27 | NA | CANSSLAGGINEQFF | TGTGCCAACAGTTCTTTAGCGGGGGGAATCAATGAGCAGTTCTTC
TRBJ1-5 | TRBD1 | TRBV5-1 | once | CASSETGGGNQPQHF | TGCGCCAGCAGCGAGACAGGGGGCGGCAATCAGCCCCAGCATTTT
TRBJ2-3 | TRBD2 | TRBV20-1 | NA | CSARGGGKGTDTQYF | TGCAGTGCTAGAGGGGGGGGGAAGGGTACAGATACGCAGTATTTT
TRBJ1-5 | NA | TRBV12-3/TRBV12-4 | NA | CASRRGENQPQHF | TGTGCCAGCAGAAGGGGGGAAAATCAGCCCCAGCATTTT
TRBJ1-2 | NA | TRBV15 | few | CATSRDGGAGDGYTF | TGTGCCACCAGCAGAGATGGAGGGGCAGGGGATGGCTACACCTTC
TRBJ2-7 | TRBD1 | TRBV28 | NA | CASRTGISYEQYF | TGTGCCAGCAGGACAGGGATATCCTACGAGCAGTACTTC
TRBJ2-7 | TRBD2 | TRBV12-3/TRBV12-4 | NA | CASSFSWGGYEQYF | TGTGCCAGCAGTTTCTCCTGGGGGGGGTACGAGCAGTACTTC
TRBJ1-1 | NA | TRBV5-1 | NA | CASSPRAGYGTEAFF | TGCGCCAGCAGCCCGAGGGCGGGATACGGCACTGAAGCTTTCTTT
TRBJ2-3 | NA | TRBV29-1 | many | CSVEGTADTQYF | TGCAGCGTGGAGGGGACCGCAGATACGCAGTATTTT
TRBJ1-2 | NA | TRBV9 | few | CASSVDVARRGYTF | TGTGCCAGCAGCGTCGACGTCGCCCGGCGGGGCTACACCTTC
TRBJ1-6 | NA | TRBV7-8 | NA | CASSLGVVNNSPLHF | TGTGCCAGCAGCTTAGGGGTGGTGAATAATTCACCCCTCCACTTT
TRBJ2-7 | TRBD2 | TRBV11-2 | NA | CASSLGTSALYEQYF | TGTGCCAGCAGCCTCGGGACTAGCGCCTTGTACGAGCAGTACTTC
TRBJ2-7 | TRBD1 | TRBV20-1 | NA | CSARRTGPYEQYF | TGCAGTGCTAGAAGGACAGGGCCGTACGAGCAGTACTTC
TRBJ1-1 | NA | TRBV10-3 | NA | CAISEGGGNAAFF | TGTGCCATCAGTGAGGGAGGTGGGAATGCCGCTTTCTTT
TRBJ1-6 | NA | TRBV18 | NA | CASSPKGQGENSPLHF | TGTGCCAGCTCACCAAAGGGGCAGGGAGAGAATTCACCCCTCCACTTT
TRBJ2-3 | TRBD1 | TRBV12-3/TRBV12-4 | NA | CASRPPGQGRTDAQYF | TGTGCCAGCAGACCCCCGGGACAGGGGCGAACAGATGCGCAGTATTTT
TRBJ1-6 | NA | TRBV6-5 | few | CASSGLEGDSPLHF | TGTGCCAGCAGCGGCCTCGAGGGGGATTCACCCCTCCACTTT
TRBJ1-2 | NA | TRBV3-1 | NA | CASSTGAGYTF | TGTGCCAGCAGCACGGGAGCTGGCTACACCTTC
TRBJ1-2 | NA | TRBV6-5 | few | CASSTSLTNYGYTF | TGTGCCAGCAGTACCAGTCTTACCAACTATGGCTACACCTTC
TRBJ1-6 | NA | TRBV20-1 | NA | CSARDRVSPLHF | TGCAGTGCTAGAGACAGGGTTTCACCCCTCCACTTT
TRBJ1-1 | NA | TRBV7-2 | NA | CASSLGEPRPEAFF | TGTGCCAGCAGCTTAGGAGAACCCAGACCTGAAGCTTTCTTT
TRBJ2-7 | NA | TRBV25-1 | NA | CASMTIGHEQYF | TGTGCCAGCATGACGATTGGGCACGAGCAGTACTTC